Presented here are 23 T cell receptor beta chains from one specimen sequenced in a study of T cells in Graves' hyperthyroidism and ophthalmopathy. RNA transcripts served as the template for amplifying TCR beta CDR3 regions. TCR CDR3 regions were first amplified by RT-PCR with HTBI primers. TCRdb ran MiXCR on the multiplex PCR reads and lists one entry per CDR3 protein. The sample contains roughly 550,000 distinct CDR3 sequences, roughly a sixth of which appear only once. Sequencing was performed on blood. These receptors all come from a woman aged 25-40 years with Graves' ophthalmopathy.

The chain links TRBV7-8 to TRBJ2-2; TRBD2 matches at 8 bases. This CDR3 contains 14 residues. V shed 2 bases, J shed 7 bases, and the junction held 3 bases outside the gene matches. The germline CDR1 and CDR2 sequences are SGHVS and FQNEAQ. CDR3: CASSLRREVGELFF. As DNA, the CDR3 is TGTGCCAGCAGCTTAAGGCGGGAGGTCGGGGAGCTGTTTTTT.

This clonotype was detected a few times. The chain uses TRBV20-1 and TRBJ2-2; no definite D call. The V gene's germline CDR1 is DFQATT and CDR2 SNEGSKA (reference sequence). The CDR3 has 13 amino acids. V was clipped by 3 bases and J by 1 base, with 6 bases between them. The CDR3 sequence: CSASIMNTGELFF. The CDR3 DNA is TGCAGTGCTAGTATTATGAACACCGGGGAGCTGTTTTTT.

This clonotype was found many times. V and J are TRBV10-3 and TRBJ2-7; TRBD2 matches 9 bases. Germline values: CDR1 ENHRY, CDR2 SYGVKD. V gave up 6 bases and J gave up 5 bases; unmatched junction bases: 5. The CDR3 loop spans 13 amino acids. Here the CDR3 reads CAIRTSGADEQYF. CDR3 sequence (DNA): TGTGCCATCAGGACTAGCGGAGCCGACGAGCAGTACTTC.

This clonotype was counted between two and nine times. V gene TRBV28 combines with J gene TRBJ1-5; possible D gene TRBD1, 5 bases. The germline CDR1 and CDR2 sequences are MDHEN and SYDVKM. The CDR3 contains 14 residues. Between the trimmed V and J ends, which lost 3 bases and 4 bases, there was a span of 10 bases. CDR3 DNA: TGTGCCAGCAGTTTCGCGTGGGGGAATCAGCCCCAGCATTTT. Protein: CASSFAWGNQPQHF. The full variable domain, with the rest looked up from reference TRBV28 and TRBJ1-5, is DVKVTQSSRYLVKRTGEKVFLECVQDMDHENMFWYRQDPGLGLRLIYFSYDVKMKEKGDIPEGYSVSREKKERFSLILESASTNQTSMYLCASSFAWGNQPQHFGDGTRLSIL.

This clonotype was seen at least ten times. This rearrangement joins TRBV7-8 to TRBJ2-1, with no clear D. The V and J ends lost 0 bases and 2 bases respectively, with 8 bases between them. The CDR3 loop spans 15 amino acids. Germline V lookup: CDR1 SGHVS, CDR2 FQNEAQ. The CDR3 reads CASSLAASTYNEQFF. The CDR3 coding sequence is TGTGCCAGCAGCTTAGCAGCGTCAACCTACAATGAGCAGTTCTTC.

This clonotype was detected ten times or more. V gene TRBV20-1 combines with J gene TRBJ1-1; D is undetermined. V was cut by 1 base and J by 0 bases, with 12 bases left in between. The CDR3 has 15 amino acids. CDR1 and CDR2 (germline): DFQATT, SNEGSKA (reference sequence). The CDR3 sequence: CSARVNGAMNTEAFF. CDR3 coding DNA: TGCAGTGCTAGAGTCAACGGCGCGATGAACACTGAAGCTTTCTTT.

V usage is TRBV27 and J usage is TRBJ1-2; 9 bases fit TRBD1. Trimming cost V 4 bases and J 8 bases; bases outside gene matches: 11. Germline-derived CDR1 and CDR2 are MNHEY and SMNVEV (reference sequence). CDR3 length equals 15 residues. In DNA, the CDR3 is TGTGCCAGCAGTTCAAGGGACAGGGAAGAGGGCGGCTACACCTTC. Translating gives CASSSRDREEGGYTF.

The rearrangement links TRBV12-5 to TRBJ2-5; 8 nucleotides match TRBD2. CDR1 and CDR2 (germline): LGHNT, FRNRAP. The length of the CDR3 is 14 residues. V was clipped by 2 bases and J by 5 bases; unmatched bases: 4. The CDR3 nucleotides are TGTGCTAGTGGTTTGACGGGCGGGGGGGAGACCCAGTACTTC. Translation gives CASGLTGGGETQYF.

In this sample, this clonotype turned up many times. CDR3 loop: CASSLAPVTYEQYF. The CDR3 bases are TGTGCCAGCAGCTTAGCGCCGGTAACCTACGAGCAGTACTTC. This rearrangement joins TRBV7-2 to TRBJ2-7; D gene uncertain. CDR3 length: 14 residues. Germline CDR1 reads SGHTA; CDR2 reads FQGNSA. Between the trimmed V and J ends, which lost 0 bases and 2 bases, there was a span of 8 bases.

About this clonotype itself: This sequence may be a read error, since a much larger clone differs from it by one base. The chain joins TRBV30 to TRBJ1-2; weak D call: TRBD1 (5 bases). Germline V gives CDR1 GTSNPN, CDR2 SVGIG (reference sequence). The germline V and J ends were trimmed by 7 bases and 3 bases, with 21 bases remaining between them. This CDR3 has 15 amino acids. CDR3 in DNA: TGTGCCTTTACGACTTGGGCCGGGGGGTACTATGGCTACACCTTC. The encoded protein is CAFTTWAGGYYGYTF.

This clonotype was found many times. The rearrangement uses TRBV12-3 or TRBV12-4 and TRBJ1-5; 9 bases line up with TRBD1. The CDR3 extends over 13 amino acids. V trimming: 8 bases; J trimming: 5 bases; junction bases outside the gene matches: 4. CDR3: CASGRTGDQPQHF. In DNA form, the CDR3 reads TGTGCCAGCGGGCGGACAGGGGATCAGCCCCAGCATTTT.

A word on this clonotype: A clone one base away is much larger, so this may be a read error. The CDR3 here is CASHRSGEQFF. Here the CDR3 DNA reads TGTGCCAGCCACAGGAGTGGCGAGCAGTTCTTC. This sequence joins TRBV10-3 and TRBJ2-1; tentative D call: TRBD1 (5 bases). The CDR3 has 11 residues. The V gene's germline CDR1 is ENHRY and CDR2 SYGVKD. V lost 10 bases and J lost 10, with 14 bases in between.

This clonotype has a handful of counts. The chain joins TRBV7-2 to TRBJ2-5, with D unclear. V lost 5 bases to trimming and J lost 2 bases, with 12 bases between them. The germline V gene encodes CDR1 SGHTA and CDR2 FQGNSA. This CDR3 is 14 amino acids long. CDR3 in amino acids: CASSPRNGQETQYF. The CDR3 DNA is TGTGCCAGCAGCCCGCGTAACGGACAAGAGACCCAGTACTTC.

The CDR3 is CSARISESSYNEQFF. CDR3 nucleotide sequence: TGCAGTGCTAGGATTAGCGAGAGCTCCTACAATGAGCAGTTCTTC. The J gene is TRBJ2-1, the V gene TRBV20-1; D is possibly TRBD2 (5 bases). Per germline, CDR1 DFQATT and CDR2 SNEGSKA (reference sequence). The CDR3 spans 15 residues. Trimming removed 3 bases at V and 0 bases at J, with 12 bases between.

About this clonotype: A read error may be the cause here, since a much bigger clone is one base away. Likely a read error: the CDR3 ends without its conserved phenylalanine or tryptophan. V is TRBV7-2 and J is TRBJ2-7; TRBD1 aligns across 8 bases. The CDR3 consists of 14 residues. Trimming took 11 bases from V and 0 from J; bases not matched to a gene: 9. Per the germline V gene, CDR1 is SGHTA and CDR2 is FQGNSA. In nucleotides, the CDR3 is TGTGCCTGGGGATCCGGGACAGGCTCCTACGAGCAGTACTCC. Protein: CAWGSGTGSYEQYS.

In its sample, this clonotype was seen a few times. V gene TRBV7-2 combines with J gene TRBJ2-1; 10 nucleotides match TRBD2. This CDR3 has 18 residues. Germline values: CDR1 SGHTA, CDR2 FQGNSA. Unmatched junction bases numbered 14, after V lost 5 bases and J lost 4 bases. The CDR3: CASSGDLAGARFYNEQFF. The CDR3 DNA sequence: TGTGCCAGCAGCGGGGACCTAGCGGGAGCGAGGTTTTACAATGAGCAGTTCTTC. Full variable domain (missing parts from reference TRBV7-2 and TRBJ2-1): GAGVSQSPSNKVTEKGKDVELRCDPISGHTALYWYRQSLGQGLEFLIYFQGNSAPDKSGLPSDRFSAERTGGSVSTLTIQRTQQEDSAVYLCASSGDLAGARFYNEQFFGPGTRLTVL.

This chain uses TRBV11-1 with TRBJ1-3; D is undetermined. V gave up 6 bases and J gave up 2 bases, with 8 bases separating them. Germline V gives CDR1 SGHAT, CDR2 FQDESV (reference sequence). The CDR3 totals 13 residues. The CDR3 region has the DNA TGTGCCAGCAGTGAGATGACTGGAAACACCATATATTTT. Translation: CASSEMTGNTIYF.

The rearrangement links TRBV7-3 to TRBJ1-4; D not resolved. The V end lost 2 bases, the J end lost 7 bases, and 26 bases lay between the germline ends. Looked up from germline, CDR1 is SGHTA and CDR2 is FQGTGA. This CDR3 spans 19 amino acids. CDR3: CASSLPYQQVTKTGEKLFF. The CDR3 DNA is TGTGCCAGCAGCTTACCCTATCAACAAGTTACCAAAACGGGTGAAAAACTGTTTTTT.

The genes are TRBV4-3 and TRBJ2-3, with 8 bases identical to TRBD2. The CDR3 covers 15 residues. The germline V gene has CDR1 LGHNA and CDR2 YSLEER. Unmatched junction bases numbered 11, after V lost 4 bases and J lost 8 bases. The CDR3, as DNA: TGCGCCAGCAGCCGAACACTAGCGGAGGGAGGTACGCAGTATTTT. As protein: CASSRTLAEGGTQYF.

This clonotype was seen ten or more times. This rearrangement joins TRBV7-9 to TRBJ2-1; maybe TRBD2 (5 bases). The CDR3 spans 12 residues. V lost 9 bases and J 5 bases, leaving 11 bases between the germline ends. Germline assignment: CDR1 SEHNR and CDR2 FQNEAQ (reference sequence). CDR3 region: CASGLRDNEQFF. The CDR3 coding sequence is TGTGCCAGTGGACTGAGGGACAATGAGCAGTTCTTC.

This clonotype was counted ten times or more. The CDR3 DNA reads TGCAGCGTTCTCGAGACTGAAGCTTTCTTT. Residues: CSVLETEAFF. V is TRBV29-1 and J is TRBJ1-1; unclear D gene. The CDR3 covers 10 residues. Trimming took 5 bases from V and 5 from J, leaving 6 bases between them. CDR1 is SQVTM and CDR2 is ANQGSEA in the germline V gene.

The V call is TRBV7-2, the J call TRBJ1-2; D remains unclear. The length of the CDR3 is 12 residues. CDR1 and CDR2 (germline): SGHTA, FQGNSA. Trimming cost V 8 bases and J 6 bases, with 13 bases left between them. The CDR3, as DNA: TGTGCCAGCCGGCGGCAGGAGGATGGCTACACCTTC. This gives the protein CASRRQEDGYTF.

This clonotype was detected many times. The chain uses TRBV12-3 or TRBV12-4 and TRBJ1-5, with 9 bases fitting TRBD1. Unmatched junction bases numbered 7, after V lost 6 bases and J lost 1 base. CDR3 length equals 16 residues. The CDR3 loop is CASSPRDRDSNQPQHF. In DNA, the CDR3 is TGTGCCAGCAGCCCTAGGGACAGGGACAGCAATCAGCCCCAGCATTTT.